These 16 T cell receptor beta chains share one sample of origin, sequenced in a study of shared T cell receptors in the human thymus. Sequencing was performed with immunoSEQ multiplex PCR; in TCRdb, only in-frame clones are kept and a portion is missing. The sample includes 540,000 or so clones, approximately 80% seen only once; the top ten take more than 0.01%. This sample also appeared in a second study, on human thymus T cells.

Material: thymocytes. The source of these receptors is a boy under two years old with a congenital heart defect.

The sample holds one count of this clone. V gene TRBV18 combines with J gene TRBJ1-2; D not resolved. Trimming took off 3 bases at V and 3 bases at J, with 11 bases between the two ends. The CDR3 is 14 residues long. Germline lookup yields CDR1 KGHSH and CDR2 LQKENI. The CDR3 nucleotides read TGTGCCAGCTCACCTAACCCGGGAGACTATGGCTACACCTTC. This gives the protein CASSPNPGDYGYTF.

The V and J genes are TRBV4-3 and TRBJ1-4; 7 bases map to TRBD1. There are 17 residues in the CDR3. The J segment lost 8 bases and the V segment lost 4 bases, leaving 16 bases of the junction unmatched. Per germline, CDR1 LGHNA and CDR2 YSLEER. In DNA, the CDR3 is TGCGCCAGCAGCCTCAATGTTCAACAGGGGTTAGGGGAAAAACTGTTTTTT. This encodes CASSLNVQQGLGEKLFF.

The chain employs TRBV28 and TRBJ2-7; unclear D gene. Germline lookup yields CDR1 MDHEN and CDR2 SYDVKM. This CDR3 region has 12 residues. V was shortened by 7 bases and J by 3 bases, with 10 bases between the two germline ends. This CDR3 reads CASTSPRYEQYF. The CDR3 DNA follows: TGTGCCAGCACCTCGCCGCGCTACGAGCAGTACTTC.

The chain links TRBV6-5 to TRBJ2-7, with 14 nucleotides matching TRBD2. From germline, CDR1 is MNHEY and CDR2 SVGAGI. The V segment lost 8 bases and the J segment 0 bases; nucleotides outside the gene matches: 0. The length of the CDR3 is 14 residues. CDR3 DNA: TGTGCCAGCGGGACTAGCGGGAGCTCCTACGAGCAGTACTTC. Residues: CASGTSGSSYEQYF.

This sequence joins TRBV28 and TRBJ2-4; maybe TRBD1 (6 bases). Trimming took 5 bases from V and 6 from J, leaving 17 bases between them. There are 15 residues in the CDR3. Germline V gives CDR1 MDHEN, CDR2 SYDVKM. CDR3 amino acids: CASSLTGSGGNIQYF. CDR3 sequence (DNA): TGTGCCAGCAGTCTAACAGGGTCTGGGGGAAACATTCAGTACTTC. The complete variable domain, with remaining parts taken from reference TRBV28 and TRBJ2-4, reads DVKVTQSSRYLVKRTGEKVFLECVQDMDHENMFWYRQDPGLGLRLIYFSYDVKMKEKGDIPEGYSVSREKKERFSLILESASTNQTSMYLCASSLTGSGGNIQYFGAGTRLSVL.

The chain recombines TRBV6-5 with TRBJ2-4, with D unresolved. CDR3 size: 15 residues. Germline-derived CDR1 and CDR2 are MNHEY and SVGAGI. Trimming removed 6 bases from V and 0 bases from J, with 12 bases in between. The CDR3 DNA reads TGTGCCAGCAGCCCTGCCCCACTAGCCAAAAACATTCAGTACTTC. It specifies CASSPAPLAKNIQYF.

In DNA, the CDR3 is TGTGCTAGTGCCCCGGACAGGGGGAGGGAGACCCAGTACTTC. It codes for CASAPDRGRETQYF. The chain recombines TRBV12-5 with TRBJ2-5, with 10 bases lining up with TRBD1. The length of the CDR3 is 14 residues. Germline V gene lookup returns CDR1 LGHNT and CDR2 FRNRAP. Trimming took 7 bases from V and 5 from J; bases not matched to a gene: 7.

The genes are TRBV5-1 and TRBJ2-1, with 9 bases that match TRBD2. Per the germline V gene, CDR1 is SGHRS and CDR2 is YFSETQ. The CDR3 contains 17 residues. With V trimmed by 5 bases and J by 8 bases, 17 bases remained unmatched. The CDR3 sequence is CASRSPREGSRPDEQFF. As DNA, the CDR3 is TGCGCCAGCAGGTCCCCGCGGGAGGGATCAAGGCCAGATGAGCAGTTCTTC.

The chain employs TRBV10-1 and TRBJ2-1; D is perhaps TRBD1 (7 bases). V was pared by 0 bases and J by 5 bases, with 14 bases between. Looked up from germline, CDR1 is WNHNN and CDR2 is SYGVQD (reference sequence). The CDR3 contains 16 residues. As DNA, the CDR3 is TGCGCCAGCAGTGAGTCGACGCAGGGGGGACACAATGAGCAGTTCTTC. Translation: CASSESTQGGHNEQFF.

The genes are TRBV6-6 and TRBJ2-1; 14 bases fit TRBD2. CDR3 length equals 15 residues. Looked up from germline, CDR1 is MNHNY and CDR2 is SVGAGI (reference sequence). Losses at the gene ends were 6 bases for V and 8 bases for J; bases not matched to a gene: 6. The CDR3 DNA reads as TGTGCCAGCAGGAGACTAGCGGGAGGGATAGATGAGCAGTTCTTC. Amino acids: CASRRLAGGIDEQFF.

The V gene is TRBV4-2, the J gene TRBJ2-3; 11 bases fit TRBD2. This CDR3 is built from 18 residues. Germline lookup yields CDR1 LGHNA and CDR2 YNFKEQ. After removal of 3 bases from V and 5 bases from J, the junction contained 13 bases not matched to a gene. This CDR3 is CASSQAQPSGRRGDTQYF. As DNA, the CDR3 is TGTGCCAGCAGCCAGGCCCAGCCTAGCGGGAGGCGAGGAGATACGCAGTATTTT.

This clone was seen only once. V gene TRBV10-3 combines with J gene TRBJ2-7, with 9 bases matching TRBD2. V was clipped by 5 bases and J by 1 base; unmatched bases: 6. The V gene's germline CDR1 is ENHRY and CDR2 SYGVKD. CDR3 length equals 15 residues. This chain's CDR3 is CAISSGLAGSYEQYF. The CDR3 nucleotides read TGTGCCATCAGTAGCGGGCTAGCGGGATCCTACGAGCAGTACTTC.

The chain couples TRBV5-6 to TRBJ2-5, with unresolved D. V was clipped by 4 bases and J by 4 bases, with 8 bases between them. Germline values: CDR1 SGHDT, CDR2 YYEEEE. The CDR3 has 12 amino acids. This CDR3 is CASSADLETQYF. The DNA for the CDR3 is TGTGCCAGCAGCGCCGACTTAGAGACCCAGTACTTC.

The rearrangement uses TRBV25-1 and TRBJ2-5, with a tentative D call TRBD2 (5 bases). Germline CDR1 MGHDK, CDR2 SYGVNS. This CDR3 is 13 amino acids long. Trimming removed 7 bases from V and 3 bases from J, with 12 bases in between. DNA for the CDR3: TGTGCCAGCACCCCCCTGGGAGAAGAGACCCAGTACTTC. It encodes CASTPLGEETQYF.

The CDR3 nucleotides read TGTGCCAGCAGTTTCTCGCGACAGACCCGCTCCTACGAGCAGTACTTC. Amino acids: CASSFSRQTRSYEQYF. The chain combines TRBV28 with TRBJ2-7; D is possibly TRBD1 (5 bases). In germline, CDR1 is MDHEN, CDR2 SYDVKM. Trimming took off 3 bases at V and 0 bases at J, with 15 bases between the two ends. CDR3 length: 16 residues. The whole variable domain, filled in from reference TRBV28 and TRBJ2-7, reads DVKVTQSSRYLVKRTGEKVFLECVQDMDHENMFWYRQDPGLGLRLIYFSYDVKMKEKGDIPEGYSVSREKKERFSLILESASTNQTSMYLCASSFSRQTRSYEQYFGPGTRLTVT.

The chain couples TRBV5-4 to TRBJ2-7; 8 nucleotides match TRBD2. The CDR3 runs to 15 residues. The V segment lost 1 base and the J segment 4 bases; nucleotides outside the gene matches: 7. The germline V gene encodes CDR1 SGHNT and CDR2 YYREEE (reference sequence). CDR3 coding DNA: TGTGCCAGCAGCTTGCAAACGGGAGGGCCGTACGAGCAGTACTTC. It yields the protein CASSLQTGGPYEQYF.